Below, one T cell receptor (beta chain) is given with its context. The antigen remains unidentified. The germline CDR1 and CDR2 sequences are SGHVS and FQNEAQ. V was clipped by 5 bases and J by 7 bases; unmatched bases: 11. CDR3 size: 15 residues. The entry originates in a study of early stage breast cancer tumors. Study-level information: ER+/PR+/HER2- status applied to twelve of 16 invasive breast tumors. Study conclusions and caveats: In about 85% of the 16 patients, blood comparison separated tumor from normal breast.

Here immunoSEQ multiplex PCR was the method, and the copy in TCRdb shows in-frame clones only, minus some. The top ten clones hold 7.5% to 9.5% of a sample with fewer than 30,000 clones, around 50% of them seen once. This TCR was recovered from a person in their fifties with breast cancer. V is TRBV7-8 and J is TRBJ2-7; 10 nucleotides agree with TRBD2. Sequencing used breast tumor tissue. The CDR3 coding sequence is TGTGCCAGCAGCGAAATGAGCGGGAGGGCCGGGGAGCAGTACTTC. Amino acids: CASSEMSGRAGEQYF.